This T cell receptor beta chain was recovered during a study of T cell responses to AZD1222 COVID-19 vaccine. Study-level background: Pooled in the analysis were second doses at about 4 or about 12 weeks. Study observations and caveats: A mostly white British donor set with more females was recruited, and clonal diversity was possibly underestimated.

Using immunoSEQ multiplex PCR, the repertoire was profiled, and TCRdb retains in-frame clones only, with some absent. The sample has roughly 130,000 clones, 88% seen once. A note on this clone: Its antigen is not identified.

J lost 0 bases, V lost 4 bases, and 4 bases had no gene match. The CDR3 spans 16 residues. From germline, CDR1 is SGHRS and CDR2 YFSETQ. The sample consisted of peripheral blood, taken on day 0 of AZD1222 vaccination. The J gene is TRBJ2-3, the V gene TRBV5-1; 11 positions agree with TRBD2. The sequence was obtained from an adult in good health. Written as DNA, the CDR3 is TGCGCCAGCAGCCCGGGACTAGCGGCTAGCACAGATACGCAGTATTTT. Its translation: CASSPGLAASTDTQYF.